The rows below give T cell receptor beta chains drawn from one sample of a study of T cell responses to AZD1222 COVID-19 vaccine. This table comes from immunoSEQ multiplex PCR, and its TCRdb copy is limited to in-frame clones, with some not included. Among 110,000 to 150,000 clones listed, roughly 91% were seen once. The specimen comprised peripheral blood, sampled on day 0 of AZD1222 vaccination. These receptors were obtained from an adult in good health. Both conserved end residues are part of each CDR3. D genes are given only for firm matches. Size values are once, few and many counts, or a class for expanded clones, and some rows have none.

CDR3nt: TGTGCCAGCTCATCGGGACAGGGGGCGAACACCATATATTTT
CDR3aa: CASSSGQGANTIYF
j_gene: TRBJ1-3
v_gene: TRBV18
len: 14
abundance: NA
d_gene: TRBD1

CDR3nt: TGTGCCAGTAGCCCATTCATAGCGGCAGATACGCAGTATTTT
CDR3aa: CASSPFIAADTQYF
j_gene: TRBJ2-3
v_gene: TRBV19
len: 14
abundance: NA
d_gene: NA

CDR3nt: TGTGCCAGCAGGCCGACAGCCATCTATAATTCACCCCTCCACTTT
CDR3aa: CASRPTAIYNSPLHF
j_gene: TRBJ1-6
v_gene: TRBV7-2
len: 15
abundance: NA
d_gene: NA

CDR3nt: TGTGCCAGCAGCTTGATTGGACTAGCGGGTCTTAGCTACAATGAGCAGTTCTTC
CDR3aa: CASSLIGLAGLSYNEQFF
j_gene: TRBJ2-1
v_gene: TRBV7-8
len: 18
abundance: once
d_gene: TRBD2

CDR3nt: TGTGCCAGCAGTCGGACAGGGCGACAAGAGACCCAGTACTTC
CDR3aa: CASSRTGRQETQYF
j_gene: TRBJ2-5
v_gene: TRBV14
len: 14
abundance: NA
d_gene: TRBD1

CDR3nt: TGTGCCAGCAGCTCGACAGAGAACACTGAAGCTTTCTTT
CDR3aa: CASSSTENTEAFF
j_gene: TRBJ1-1
v_gene: TRBV12-3/TRBV12-4
len: 13
abundance: NA
d_gene: NA

CDR3nt: TGTGCCAGCAGCCCGGCCAACGTAAACTATGGCTACACCTTC
CDR3aa: CASSPANVNYGYTF
j_gene: TRBJ1-2
v_gene: TRBV7-9
len: 14
abundance: NA
d_gene: NA

CDR3nt: TGTGCCAGCTCACCACGGGACCGCGCGGACTATGGCTACACCTTC
CDR3aa: CASSPRDRADYGYTF
j_gene: TRBJ1-2
v_gene: TRBV18
len: 15
abundance: NA
d_gene: NA

CDR3nt: TGTGCCAGCAGGCTAACGGTTGCCGGGGAGCTGTTTTTT
CDR3aa: CASRLTVAGELFF
j_gene: TRBJ2-2
v_gene: TRBV3-1/TRBV3-2
len: 13
abundance: NA
d_gene: NA

CDR3nt: TGTGCCAGCTCACCCCGGACAGGGGGCTTTGAAAAACTGTTTTTT
CDR3aa: CASSPRTGGFEKLFF
j_gene: TRBJ1-4
v_gene: TRBV18
len: 15
abundance: once
d_gene: TRBD1

CDR3nt: TGTGCCAGCAGTTACGCCCAGGGGGTAGCCTACAATGAGCAGTTCTTC
CDR3aa: CASSYAQGVAYNEQFF
j_gene: TRBJ2-1
v_gene: TRBV6-2/TRBV6-3
len: 16
abundance: NA
d_gene: TRBD1

CDR3nt: TGTGCCACGACGGGGGGCAGGGGGAACACAGATACGCAGTATTTT
CDR3aa: CATTGGRGNTDTQYF
j_gene: TRBJ2-3
v_gene: TRBV2
len: 15
abundance: NA
d_gene: NA

CDR3nt: TGTGCCACCAGTGCCCGGGACAGACTTAACTATGGCTACACCTTC
CDR3aa: CATSARDRLNYGYTF
j_gene: TRBJ1-2
v_gene: TRBV24-1
len: 15
abundance: once
d_gene: TRBD1

CDR3nt: TGTGCCAGCAGCCAAGACAGGTCGAATCAGCCCCAGCATTTT
CDR3aa: CASSQDRSNQPQHF
j_gene: TRBJ1-5
v_gene: TRBV7-9
len: 14
abundance: medium-sized
d_gene: NA

CDR3nt: TGTGCCAGGACACCTACCTCGGGATATGGCTACACCTTC
CDR3aa: CARTPTSGYGYTF
j_gene: TRBJ1-2
v_gene: TRBV10-3
len: 13
abundance: NA
d_gene: NA

CDR3nt: TGTGCCAGCAGCTCCCCGACTAAGGGTGAGCAGTTCTTC
CDR3aa: CASSSPTKGEQFF
j_gene: TRBJ2-1
v_gene: TRBV7-9
len: 13
abundance: NA
d_gene: NA

CDR3nt: TGTGCCAGCAGCCAAAGCTCTGCGGGGGGGGAAGATACGCAGTATTTT
CDR3aa: CASSQSSAGGEDTQYF
j_gene: TRBJ2-3
v_gene: TRBV4-2
len: 16
abundance: NA
d_gene: TRBD2

CDR3nt: TGTGCCAGCAGCTTATTGGGAGGGGGCCCTGAAGCTTTCTTT
CDR3aa: CASSLLGGGPEAFF
j_gene: TRBJ1-1
v_gene: TRBV7-2
len: 14
abundance: NA
d_gene: TRBD1

CDR3nt: TGTGCCAGCATCCCCGGGACGAACACCGGGGAGCTGTTTTTT
CDR3aa: CASIPGTNTGELFF
j_gene: TRBJ2-2
v_gene: TRBV7-6
len: 14
abundance: NA
d_gene: NA

CDR3nt: TGTGCCAGCAGCCAAGGGGACAGGCTCCTCTACGAGCAGTACTTC
CDR3aa: CASSQGDRLLYEQYF
j_gene: TRBJ2-7
v_gene: TRBV7-9
len: 15
abundance: NA
d_gene: TRBD1

CDR3nt: TGTGCCAGCAGGACGGGACAGGGGATGAATCAGCCCCAGCATTTT
CDR3aa: CASRTGQGMNQPQHF
j_gene: TRBJ1-5
v_gene: TRBV6-5
len: 15
abundance: NA
d_gene: TRBD1

CDR3nt: TGTGCCAGCAGTTTTTCAGGGGACAATCAGCCCCAGCATTTT
CDR3aa: CASSFSGDNQPQHF
j_gene: TRBJ1-5
v_gene: TRBV27
len: 14
abundance: NA
d_gene: NA

CDR3nt: TGTGCCAGCAGTTTATATGGGACACCGAGCAATGAGCAGTTCTTC
CDR3aa: CASSLYGTPSNEQFF
j_gene: TRBJ2-1
v_gene: TRBV27
len: 15
abundance: NA
d_gene: NA

CDR3nt: TGTGCCAGCAGCTTAGTTTTCAGGGATCCAGATACGCAGTATTTT
CDR3aa: CASSLVFRDPDTQYF
j_gene: TRBJ2-3
v_gene: TRBV7-9
len: 15
abundance: NA
d_gene: NA

CDR3nt: TGCGCCAGCAGTCAATCCGAGACAAGGGGTAACTATGGCTACACCTTC
CDR3aa: CASSQSETRGNYGYTF
j_gene: TRBJ1-2
v_gene: TRBV23-1
len: 16
abundance: many
d_gene: NA

CDR3nt: TGTGCCAGCAGGAGTGGAGGGGGCACAGATACGCAGTATTTT
CDR3aa: CASRSGGGTDTQYF
j_gene: TRBJ2-3
v_gene: TRBV2
len: 14
abundance: NA
d_gene: NA

CDR3nt: TGCGCCAGCAGCCAAGGACAGGGGATCTATGGCTACACCTTC
CDR3aa: CASSQGQGIYGYTF
j_gene: TRBJ1-2
v_gene: TRBV4-1
len: 14
abundance: NA
d_gene: TRBD1

CDR3nt: TGTGCCTGGAGTGCAACAGGTGGTTACGGCGAGCAGTACTTC
CDR3aa: CAWSATGGYGEQYF
j_gene: TRBJ2-7
v_gene: TRBV30
len: 14
abundance: NA
d_gene: NA

CDR3nt: TGTGCCAGCTCACCGGACAGACTCACAGATACGCAGTATTTT
CDR3aa: CASSPDRLTDTQYF
j_gene: TRBJ2-3
v_gene: TRBV18
len: 14
abundance: NA
d_gene: NA

CDR3nt: TGTGCCAGCTCACCAGAAGGCACTGAAGCTTTCTTT
CDR3aa: CASSPEGTEAFF
j_gene: TRBJ1-1
v_gene: TRBV18
len: 12
abundance: NA
d_gene: NA

CDR3nt: TGTGCCTACCTGACAGGGGGAATGGGGAGCACCATATATTTT
CDR3aa: CAYLTGGMGSTIYF
j_gene: TRBJ1-3
v_gene: TRBV30
len: 14
abundance: NA
d_gene: TRBD1

CDR3nt: TGTGCCAGCAGTGACAGGGATCGGTCACCCCTCCACTTT
CDR3aa: CASSDRDRSPLHF
j_gene: TRBJ1-6
v_gene: TRBV6-1
len: 13
abundance: NA
d_gene: NA

CDR3nt: TGTGCCAGCAGCTCCGCCCACTCCTACGAGCAGTACTTC
CDR3aa: CASSSAHSYEQYF
j_gene: TRBJ2-7
v_gene: TRBV5-4
len: 13
abundance: NA
d_gene: NA

CDR3nt: TGTGCCTGGACAGCGGGGGGGTACCGGTCCAATGAGCAGTTCTTC
CDR3aa: CAWTAGGYRSNEQFF
j_gene: TRBJ2-1
v_gene: TRBV30
len: 15
abundance: few
d_gene: TRBD2

CDR3nt: TGTGCCAGCAGTGGGTTGGGACAGGGGAGCGGCAATGAGCAGTTCTTC
CDR3aa: CASSGLGQGSGNEQFF
j_gene: TRBJ2-1
v_gene: TRBV2
len: 16
abundance: NA
d_gene: TRBD1

CDR3nt: TGCAGCTTCGGAGACACTGAAGCTTTCTTT
CDR3aa: CSFGDTEAFF
j_gene: TRBJ1-1
v_gene: TRBV20-1
len: 10
abundance: NA
d_gene: NA

CDR3nt: TGTGCCAGCAGCTCTCGCCTAGCAGCAGATACGCAGTATTTT
CDR3aa: CASSSRLAADTQYF
j_gene: TRBJ2-3
v_gene: TRBV7-2
len: 14
abundance: NA
d_gene: NA

CDR3nt: TGTGCCAGCCTCGAGGGGGCGAACACTGAAGCTTTCTTT
CDR3aa: CASLEGANTEAFF
j_gene: TRBJ1-1
v_gene: TRBV6-5
len: 13
abundance: NA
d_gene: TRBD1

CDR3nt: TGTGCCAGCAGTGTAGCCGCTAGCAATCAGCCCCAGCATTTT
CDR3aa: CASSVAASNQPQHF
j_gene: TRBJ1-5
v_gene: TRBV2
len: 14
abundance: NA
d_gene: NA

CDR3nt: TGTGCCAGCAGTCCTCTAGCGGGGGGGCTCGGCGGGGAGCTGTTTTTT
CDR3aa: CASSPLAGGLGGELFF
j_gene: TRBJ2-2
v_gene: TRBV27
len: 16
abundance: few
d_gene: TRBD2

CDR3nt: TGTGCCAGTAGGAGTCCAGGGGGCACGGCTGGCTACACCTTC
CDR3aa: CASRSPGGTAGYTF
j_gene: TRBJ1-2
v_gene: TRBV19
len: 14
abundance: once
d_gene: TRBD1

CDR3nt: TGTGCCAGCAGCCGCTCTACCAAGACCGTCGGGGACAGACAATGCGACGTTAATCAGCCCCAGCATTTT
CDR3aa: CASSRSTKTVGDRQCDVNQPQHF
j_gene: TRBJ1-5
v_gene: TRBV3-1/TRBV3-2
len: 23
abundance: once
d_gene: TRBD1

CDR3nt: TGTGCCTCTGACAGGGGAACCTACGAGCAGTACTTC
CDR3aa: CASDRGTYEQYF
j_gene: TRBJ2-7
v_gene: TRBV30
len: 12
abundance: NA
d_gene: TRBD1

CDR3nt: TGTGCCAGCAGCTTAGGTGGAAAACTGTTTTTT
CDR3aa: CASSLGGKLFF
j_gene: TRBJ1-4
v_gene: TRBV7-8
len: 11
abundance: NA
d_gene: NA

CDR3nt: TGCAGCGTTGAGGCGACAAGGGGCACCGGGGAGCTGTTTTTT
CDR3aa: CSVEATRGTGELFF
j_gene: TRBJ2-2
v_gene: TRBV29-1
len: 14
abundance: NA
d_gene: NA

CDR3nt: TGCGCCAGCAGCCGACAGGCGCCTACTAACTATGGCTACACCTTC
CDR3aa: CASSRQAPTNYGYTF
j_gene: TRBJ1-2
v_gene: TRBV5-1
len: 15
abundance: NA
d_gene: NA

CDR3nt: TGTGCCAGCAGTTTATCCACGGGGGCCTTCACAGATACGCAGTATTTT
CDR3aa: CASSLSTGAFTDTQYF
j_gene: TRBJ2-3
v_gene: TRBV27
len: 16
abundance: NA
d_gene: NA

CDR3nt: TGTGCCATCAGTGATGGGCGGGGGACAGGGGGTTGGAGCAATCAGCCCCAGCATTTT
CDR3aa: CAISDGRGTGGWSNQPQHF
j_gene: TRBJ1-5
v_gene: TRBV10-3
len: 19
abundance: NA
d_gene: TRBD1

CDR3nt: TGTGCCAGCAGTTTCTCGGAGAATGAGCAGTTCTTC
CDR3aa: CASSFSENEQFF
j_gene: TRBJ2-1
v_gene: TRBV27
len: 12
abundance: NA
d_gene: NA

CDR3nt: TGTGCCAGCAGTCCGGATGGGGGGGATACGCAGTATTTT
CDR3aa: CASSPDGGDTQYF
j_gene: TRBJ2-3
v_gene: TRBV27
len: 13
abundance: NA
d_gene: NA

CDR3nt: TGTGCCAGTAGTACCAGGACAGGAAACTATGGCTACACCTTC
CDR3aa: CASSTRTGNYGYTF
j_gene: TRBJ1-2
v_gene: TRBV19
len: 14
abundance: NA
d_gene: TRBD1

CDR3nt: TGTGCCAGCAGCTTTTCGGGGGCATGGGTGGAAGCTTTCTTT
CDR3aa: CASSFSGAWVEAFF
j_gene: TRBJ1-1
v_gene: TRBV5-8
len: 14
abundance: NA
d_gene: NA

CDR3nt: TGTGCCAGTAGTATAGAGCTGGGCGGCACCGGGGAGCTGTTTTTT
CDR3aa: CASSIELGGTGELFF
j_gene: TRBJ2-2
v_gene: TRBV19
len: 15
abundance: NA
d_gene: NA